One sample yielded the 9 T cell receptor beta chains listed below, sequenced in a study of CD8 T cells in ankylosing spondylitis. Findings of the study overall: About 8 highly homologous variants made up a TCR beta motif, and this motif appeared characteristic of ankylosing spondylitis blood.

Their antigens remain unidentified. One entry per CDR3 protein results from TCRdb running MiXCR on the 5' RACE reads. The sample includes about 450,000 distinct CDR3 sequences, 25% to 30% of them seen just once. Sample: blood, either unsorted or a sorted T cell fraction (not recorded which). These receptors were collected from a male donor with ankylosing spondylitis.

This clonotype was counted only a few times. This chain uses TRBV5-1 with TRBJ2-1, with 7 bases aligning to TRBD2. This CDR3 spans 15 amino acids. Trimming took 4 bases from V and 9 from J; bases not matched to a gene: 13. The germline V gene encodes CDR1 SGHRS and CDR2 YFSETQ. CDR3 bases: TGCGCCAGCAGCCCTGATGGGCGGGAGTCCGGTGAGCAGTTCTTC. This encodes CASSPDGRESGEQFF.

The V and J genes are TRBV5-1 and TRBJ2-5; D gene ambiguous. CDR1 and CDR2 (germline): SGHRS, YFSETQ. CDR3 length equals 13 residues. Between the trimmed V and J ends, which lost 7 bases and 4 bases, there was a span of 14 bases. CDR3 in amino acids: CASVLGPGETQYF. Written as DNA, the CDR3 is TGCGCCAGCGTCTTAGGGCCGGGAGAGACCCAGTACTTC.

The chain joins TRBV24-1 to TRBJ2-1; 7 positions match TRBD1. This CDR3 contains 12 residues. The junction had 9 bases not matched to a gene; V was cut back by 4 bases and J by 16 bases. Germline assignment: CDR1 KGHDR and CDR2 SFDVKD. The CDR3 region is CATSEPDRVPFF. The CDR3, as DNA: TGTGCCACCAGTGAACCTGACAGGGTACCTTTCTTC.

V usage is TRBV29-1 and J usage is TRBJ2-2; D gene ambiguous. This CDR3 region has 15 residues. The V gene's germline CDR1 is SQVTM and CDR2 ANQGSEA. Trimming removed 4 bases from V and 1 base from J, with 13 bases in between. The CDR3 DNA is TGCAGCGTTGGACATACAGCGAGGAACACCGGGGAGCTGTTTTTT. It codes for CSVGHTARNTGELFF.

As regards this clonotype: A much more abundant neighbour one base away suggests this may be a read error. The rearrangement uses TRBV29-1 and TRBJ2-3, with D possibly matching TRBD2 (6 bases). With 4 bases removed from V and 3 bases from J, the gap between germline ends came to 8 bases. CDR1 is SQVTM, CDR2 ANQGSEA, per germline. The CDR3 contains 12 residues. DNA for the CDR3: TGCAGCGTTGGAGGGAGGACAGATACGCAGTATTTT. Translating it yields CSVGGRTDTQYF.

This chain joins TRBV7-9 and TRBJ1-1; D perhaps matches TRBD1 (5 bases). The CDR3 contains 14 residues. V gave up 5 bases and J gave up 4 bases, with 14 bases separating them. CDR1 and CDR2 (germline): SEHNR, FQNEAQ (reference sequence). The CDR3 DNA reads as TGTGCCAGCAGCCCAGTGCGGGGGGGCACTGAAGCTTTCTTT. Protein: CASSPVRGGTEAFF. Combining the CDR3 with reference TRBV7-9 and TRBJ1-1 gives the whole variable domain DTGVSQNPRHKITKRGQNVTFRCDPISEHNRLYWYRQTLGQGPEFLTYFQNEAQLEKSRLLSDRFSAERPKGSFSTLEIQRTEQGDSAMYLCASSPVRGGTEAFFGQGTRLTVV.

This clonotype was observed a few times. This rearrangement joins TRBV5-1 to TRBJ2-5, with 9 nucleotides matching TRBD2. The CDR3 has 15 residues. The germline CDR1 and CDR2 sequences are SGHRS and YFSETQ. J gave up 2 bases and V 7 bases, and 9 bases lay outside the gene matches. CDR3 residues: CASFGRLAEQETQYF. As DNA, the CDR3 is TGCGCCAGCTTCGGCCGACTAGCGGAACAAGAGACCCAGTACTTC. The entire variable domain, with the rest obtained from reference TRBV5-1 and TRBJ2-5, is as follows: KAGVTQTPRYLIKTRGQQVTLSCSPISGHRSVSWYQQTPGQGLQFLFEYFSETQRNKGNFPGRFSGRQFSNSRSEMNVSTLELGDSALYLCASFGRLAEQETQYFGPGTRLLVL.

The chain joins TRBV4-1 to TRBJ2-1; 11 nucleotides line up with TRBD2. The CDR3 has 18 amino acids. Per germline, CDR1 MGHRA and CDR2 YSYEKL. Trimming took 0 bases from V and 5 from J; bases not matched to a gene: 9. CDR3: CASSQDTRGLAENNEQFF. The CDR3 DNA is TGCGCCAGCAGCCAAGATACAAGGGGACTAGCGGAAAACAATGAGCAGTTCTTC.

Only a few counts were recorded for this clonotype. The genes are TRBV29-1 and TRBJ2-7; TRBD1 might be the D (5 bases). CDR3 length equals 14 residues. From germline, CDR1 is SQVTM and CDR2 ANQGSEA. V was clipped by 4 bases and J by 6 bases, with 19 bases between them. The DNA of the CDR3 is TGCAGCGTTGGGCATTTTGTTACTCAGGGCGAGCAGTACTTC. This translates into CSVGHFVTQGEQYF.